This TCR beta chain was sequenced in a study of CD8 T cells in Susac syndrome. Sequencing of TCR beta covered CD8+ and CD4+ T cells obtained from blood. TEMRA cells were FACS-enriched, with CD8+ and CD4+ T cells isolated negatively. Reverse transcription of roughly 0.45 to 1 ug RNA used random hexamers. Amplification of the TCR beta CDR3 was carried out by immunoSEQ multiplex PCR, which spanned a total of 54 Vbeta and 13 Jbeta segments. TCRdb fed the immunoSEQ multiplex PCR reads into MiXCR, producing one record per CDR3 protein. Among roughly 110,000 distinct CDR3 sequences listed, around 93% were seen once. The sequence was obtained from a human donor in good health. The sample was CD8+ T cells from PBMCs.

Here the CDR3 DNA reads TGTGCCAGCAGCTTAGGCGGACGGGCCTACGAGCAGTACTTC. It encodes CASSLGGRAYEQYF. The genes are TRBV13 and TRBJ2-7, with D unresolved. This CDR3 spans 14 amino acids. Trimming shortened V by 0 bases and J by 2 bases, and 8 bases separated the two germline ends. In germline, CDR1 is PRHDT, CDR2 FYEKMQ (reference sequence). Combining the CDR3 with reference TRBV13 and TRBJ2-7 gives the whole variable domain AAGVIQSPRHLIKEKRETATLKCYPIPRHDTVYWYQQGPGQDPQFLISFYEKMQSDKGSIPDRFSAQQFSDYHSELNMSSLELGDSALYFCASSLGGRAYEQYFGPGTRLTVT.